Below, 22 T cell receptor beta chains from the same sample are listed, as sequenced in a study of shared clonotypes between healthy human individuals (TCRdb year 2020). The library was prepared using the immunoSEQ multiplex PCR assay. What TCRdb holds here is the immuneACCESS table cut down to in-frame rearrangements. Part of the clones is not present; checked against another copy, under half of the missing clones reflect an unresolved V gene, and the others are unexplained. The sample includes about 2.3 million clones, with over 90% observed a single time. The ten largest account for 0.39% of the sample. The source material was naive CD4+ T cells from PBMCs. The cell subset or site label on this specimen signifies: CD45RA+ positively selected. These receptors came from a man between 18 and 29 years old in good health. Some clones in this sample may be carry-over from other donors' samples.

The chain combines TRBV5-1 with TRBJ2-7, with TRBD2 identical over 14 bases. Germline CDR1 and CDR2: SGHRS and YFSETQ. The V gene end was trimmed by 4 bases and the J gene end by 4 bases; junction bases not matched to a gene: 10. The length of the CDR3 is 17 residues. In nucleotides, the CDR3 is TGCGCCAGCAGCCCCAGCCCCGGGACTAGCGGGAGTTACGAGCAGTACTTC. It encodes CASSPSPGTSGSYEQYF.

The chain recombines TRBV18 with TRBJ2-1; the D is unclear. The CDR3 covers 15 residues. Germline CDR1 KGHSH, CDR2 LQKENI. Trimming stripped 4 bases from V and 0 bases from J, with 10 bases between. The CDR3 nucleotides read TGTGCCAGCTCACGGGAAACGGGCTCCTACAATGAGCAGTTCTTC. This gives the protein CASSRETGSYNEQFF.

This sequence joins TRBV5-1 and TRBJ2-7; 10 bases align to TRBD1. Germline loops: CDR1 SGHRS, CDR2 YFSETQ. V trimming: 2 bases; J trimming: 3 bases; junction bases outside the gene matches: 5. CDR3 length: 15 amino acids. Written as DNA, the CDR3 is TGCGCCAGCAGCTTCCCGGACAGGGGGATCTACGAGCAGTACTTC. Residues: CASSFPDRGIYEQYF.

A single count supports this clone. The chain joins TRBV6-5 to TRBJ2-3, with 8 nucleotides matching TRBD2. CDR1 and CDR2 from the germline V gene are MNHEY and SVGAGI. The V gene end was trimmed by 0 bases and the J gene end by 9 bases; junction bases not matched to a gene: 2. This CDR3 spans 13 amino acids. CDR3: CASSYSGTRTQYF. The CDR3 nucleotides read TGTGCCAGCAGTTACTCCGGGACTAGAACGCAGTATTTT.

V usage is TRBV2 and J usage is TRBJ2-7; 7 bases are shared with TRBD1. This CDR3 contains 15 residues. Trimming at V came to 6 bases and at J to 4 bases, leaving 12 bases not matched to a gene. Looked up from germline, CDR1 is SNHLY and CDR2 is FYNNEI. The CDR3 loop reads CASRANTGVLYEQYF. In nucleotides, the CDR3 is TGTGCCAGCAGGGCTAATACAGGGGTATTATACGAGCAGTACTTC. Supplemented by reference TRBV2 and TRBJ2-7, the full variable domain reads EPEVTQTPSHQVTQMGQEVILRCVPISNHLYFYWYRQILGQKVEFLVSFYNNEISEKSEIFDDQFSVERPDGSNFTLKIRSTKLEDSAMYFCASRANTGVLYEQYFGPGTRLTVT.

The CDR3 coding sequence is TGTGCCAGCAGCCACAGAAGCACCGGGGAGCTGTTTTTT. Protein sequence: CASSHRSTGELFF. The chain combines TRBV11-2 with TRBJ2-2; D remains unclear. V gave up 5 bases and J gave up 4 bases, with 8 bases separating them. Germline CDR1 and CDR2: SGHAT and FQNNGV. This CDR3 region has 13 residues.

The chain joins TRBV13 to TRBJ1-2; 10 positions agree with TRBD1. Per the germline V gene, CDR1 is PRHDT and CDR2 is FYEKMQ (reference sequence). The CDR3 runs 15 residues. V shed 5 bases and J 4 bases; nucleotides not matched to a gene: 7. The CDR3 nucleotides read TGTGCCAGCAGCCCGAGACAGGGGGCTGGCTATGGCTACACCTTC. This gives the protein CASSPRQGAGYGYTF.

This chain joins TRBV28 and TRBJ2-1, with a weak D call TRBD2 (6 bases). The CDR3 is 12 residues long. Germline V gene data show CDR1 as MDHEN and CDR2 as SYDVKM. The CDR3 region is CAARGTHNEQFF. For the CDR3, the DNA is TGTGCAGCACGGGGGACTCACAATGAGCAGTTCTTC. Drawing the rest from reference TRBV28 and TRBJ2-1, the complete variable domain is DVKVTQSSRYLVKRTGEKVFLECVQDMDHENMFWYRQDPGLGLRLIYFSYDVKMKEKGDIPEGYSVSREKKERFSLILESASTNQTSMYLCAARGTHNEQFFGPGTRLTVL.

This clone was found once. This sequence joins TRBV27 and TRBJ2-3; TRBD1 agrees at 7 bases. CDR3 length equals 18 residues. CDR1 and CDR2 from the germline V gene are MNHEY and SMNVEV (reference sequence). Trimming at V came to 2 bases and at J to 1 base, leaving 12 bases not matched to a gene. CDR3 protein: CASSLTVGYRGRTDTQYF. CDR3 nucleotides: TGTGCCAGCAGTTTAACGGTAGGGTACAGGGGTCGCACAGATACGCAGTATTTT.

This clone was detected once. The chain has TRBV19 and TRBJ1-2; D not certain. The CDR3 runs 13 residues. Germline loops: CDR1 LNHDA, CDR2 SQIVND (reference sequence). Between the trimmed V and J ends, which lost 6 bases and 3 bases, there was a span of 11 bases. CDR3 region: CASRVAGYYGYTF. CDR3 coding DNA: TGTGCCAGTAGGGTCGCAGGTTACTATGGCTACACCTTC.

The chain joins TRBV9 to TRBJ1-4; weak D call: TRBD1 (6 bases). Deletions cut 1 base from V and 4 bases from J, with 8 bases between. CDR3 size: 14 residues. Germline values: CDR1 SGDLS, CDR2 YYNGEE. As DNA, the CDR3 is TGTGCCAGCAGCGTAAAGGGGGTTAATGAAAAACTGTTTTTT. Amino acid sequence: CASSVKGVNEKLFF. Filled out from reference TRBV9 and TRBJ1-4, the complete variable domain reads DSGVTQTPKHLITATGQRVTLRCSPRSGDLSVYWYQQSLDQGLQFLIQYYNGEERAKGNILERFSAQQFPDLHSELNLSSLELGDSALYFCASSVKGVNEKLFFGSGTQLSVL.

With respect to this clone: Other DNA sequences in the sample encode the same CDR3. This chain joins TRBV5-1 and TRBJ1-5; 9 nucleotides match TRBD1. Trimming took 3 bases from V and 4 from J; bases not matched to a gene: 2. The CDR3 is 14 residues long. The germline V gene has CDR1 SGHRS and CDR2 YFSETQ. CDR3 nucleotides: TGCGCCAGCAGCTCCGGGACAGGGAATCAGCCCCAGCATTTT. It translates to CASSSGTGNQPQHF.

The chain is built from TRBV5-1 and TRBJ1-3, with D perhaps TRBD1 (5 bases). Germline V CDR1 and CDR2: SGHRS, YFSETQ. The CDR3 consists of 18 residues. Trimming shortened V by 0 bases and J by 0 bases, and 16 bases separated the two germline ends. This CDR3 reads CASSLVGAGGDSGNTIYF. The CDR3 DNA follows: TGCGCCAGCAGCTTGGTGGGTGCAGGAGGGGACTCTGGAAACACCATATATTTT.

The chain links TRBV28 to TRBJ1-4, with a tentative D call TRBD1 (6 bases). Germline V lookup: CDR1 MDHEN, CDR2 SYDVKM. V was cut by 7 bases and J by 2 bases, with 17 bases left in between. The length of the CDR3 is 16 residues. The CDR3 nucleotides read TGTGCCAGCACCGATTACAGGGCAGGGACTAATGAAAAACTGTTTTTT. Amino acid sequence: CASTDYRAGTNEKLFF.

This chain links TRBV11-2 with TRBJ2-2; maybe TRBD2 (6 bases). Germline assignment: CDR1 SGHAT and CDR2 FQNNGV. This CDR3 contains 16 residues. V lost 10 bases and J 0 bases, leaving 18 bases between the germline ends. The CDR3 bases are TGTGCCACCCCACGGCTGGGCGGGACGAACACCGGGGAGCTGTTTTTT. Residues: CATPRLGGTNTGELFF.

This clone was seen once. CDR3 amino acids: CASSLETSGRANEQFF. CDR3 DNA sequence: TGCGCCAGCAGCTTAGAAACTAGCGGGAGGGCCAATGAGCAGTTCTTC. The chain carries TRBV4-1 and TRBJ2-1, with 13 positions matching TRBD2. Germline trimming cut 5 bases from V and 6 bases from J; bases unmatched to any gene: 7. Germline V gene lookup returns CDR1 MGHRA and CDR2 YSYEKL. The CDR3 has 16 residues.

The rearrangement joins TRBV11-2 to TRBJ1-5; no clear D. This CDR3 is built from 16 residues. Germline-derived CDR1 and CDR2 are SGHAT and FQNNGV. The germline V and J ends were trimmed by 0 bases and 5 bases, with 14 bases remaining between them. The CDR3 DNA is TGTGCCAGCAGCTTAGATCGAGTGCCCTTTCATCAGCCCCAGCATTTT. Amino acids: CASSLDRVPFHQPQHF. Combining the CDR3 with reference TRBV11-2 and TRBJ1-5 gives the whole variable domain EAGVAQSPRYKIIEKRQSVAFWCNPISGHATLYWYQQILGQGPKLLIQFQNNGVVDDSQLPKDRFSAERLKGVDSTLKIQPAKLEDSAVYLCASSLDRVPFHQPQHFGDGTRLSIL.

The J gene is TRBJ2-5, the V gene TRBV7-9; TRBD1 is a possible D gene (5 bases). V dropped 1 base and J dropped 4 bases, with 10 bases sitting between them. This CDR3 has 14 residues. Germline V gives CDR1 SEHNR, CDR2 FQNEAQ (reference sequence). The CDR3 is CASSLGAGPETQYF. CDR3 DNA: TGTGCCAGCAGCTTAGGTGCAGGGCCAGAGACCCAGTACTTC.

This rearrangement joins TRBV11-2 to TRBJ1-2; 7 bases are shared with TRBD1. Germline V gene sequence: CDR1 SGHAT, CDR2 FQNNGV. The V gene end was trimmed by 5 bases and the J gene end by 3 bases; junction bases not matched to a gene: 3. The length of the CDR3 is 13 residues. CDR3 in DNA: TGTGCCAGCAGCAGGGGACAGTACTATGGCTACACCTTC. This translates into CASSRGQYYGYTF. Complete variable domain (other parts from reference TRBV11-2 and TRBJ1-2): EAGVAQSPRYKIIEKRQSVAFWCNPISGHATLYWYQQILGQGPKLLIQFQNNGVVDDSQLPKDRFSAERLKGVDSTLKIQPAKLEDSAVYLCASSRGQYYGYTFGSGTRLTVV.

This chain uses TRBV5-8 with TRBJ1-2, with TRBD1 matching over 7 bases. Germline-derived CDR1 and CDR2 are SGHTS and YDEGEE. This CDR3 region has 14 residues. Losses at the gene ends were 5 bases for V and 4 bases for J; bases not matched to a gene: 8. The CDR3 bases are TGTGCCAGCAGTTTGACCAGGGGGACCTATGGCTACACCTTC. It specifies CASSLTRGTYGYTF. Drawing the rest from reference TRBV5-8 and TRBJ1-2, the complete variable domain is EAGVTQSPTHLIKTRGQQATLRCSPISGHTSVYWYQQALGLGLQFLLWYDEGEERNRGNFPPRFSGRQFPNYSSELNVNALELEDSALYLCASSLTRGTYGYTFGSGTRLTVV.

The CDR3: CASSINRANTEAFF. As DNA, the CDR3 is TGTGCCAGTAGTATCAACAGGGCGAACACTGAAGCTTTCTTT. The chain combines TRBV19 with TRBJ1-1; tentatively, D is TRBD1 (6 bases). The germline CDR1 and CDR2 sequences are LNHDA and SQIVND (reference sequence). V lost 3 bases and J lost 1, with 9 bases in between. The CDR3 consists of 14 residues.

Only one count was recorded for this clone. Other DNA sequences in the same sample also yield this CDR3. This chain connects TRBV30 to TRBJ2-1; the D is unclear. Germline V gene sequence: CDR1 GTSNPN, CDR2 SVGIG (reference sequence). V lost 0 bases and J 7 bases, leaving 7 bases between the germline ends. The CDR3 has 12 residues. The DNA for the CDR3 is TGTGCCTGGAGTGTACTTGGGAATGAGCAGTTCTTC. Amino acids: CAWSVLGNEQFF.